These 27 T cell receptor beta chains were sequenced from one sample in a study of T cells after yellow fever vaccination (dated by TCRdb to about 2019). Libraries were made using 5' RACE. Sequenced on an Illumina HiSeq 2500. TCRdb trimmed public reads at Q25 via fastp, called clones via MiXCR and kept in-frame beta chains. Records with the same CDR3 protein are collapsed into one entry carrying the most frequent genes and DNA. This sample has about 580,000 distinct CDR3 sequences in its table, and about 15% of those were observed once. 17% of the sample rests with the top ten. The treatment or condition tag for this specimen amounts to: live attenuated yellow fever vaccine strain. Specimen: PBMCs, collected less than 6 days after the first yellow fever vaccination. Every receptor here comes from a man between 18 and 29 years old who received the YFV17D yellow fever vaccine.

This clonotype has at least ten counts. This chain uses TRBV5-1 with TRBJ2-3, with 10 bases aligning to TRBD2. The CDR3 is made up of 15 amino acids. Per the germline V gene, CDR1 is SGHRS and CDR2 is YFSETQ. J was trimmed by 2 bases and V by 4 bases; bases with no gene match: 4. The CDR3 DNA sequence: TGCGCCAGCAGCCCACTAGCGGGGAACACAGATACGCAGTATTTT. Its protein product is CASSPLAGNTDTQYF.

The chain combines TRBV5-4 with TRBJ1-6; TRBD1 aligns across 7 bases. The CDR3 length is 15 residues. The V segment lost 5 bases and the J segment 1 base; nucleotides outside the gene matches: 3. Germline CDR1 reads SGHNT; CDR2 reads YYREEE (reference sequence). The CDR3 region is CASSSTGSYNSPLHF. In nucleotides, the CDR3 is TGTGCCAGCAGTTCGACAGGGTCCTATAATTCACCCCTCCACTTT.

This clonotype was observed at least ten times. The chain recombines TRBV7-2 with TRBJ2-1; unclear D gene. Germline CDR1 and CDR2: SGHTA and FQGNSA. This CDR3 contains 14 residues. V lost 3 bases, J lost 8 bases, and 14 bases lay in between. CDR3 DNA: TGTGCCAGCAGCTTTTTAATTGATATAGATGAGCAGTTCTTC. It yields the protein CASSFLIDIDEQFF.

This clonotype was picked up a small number of times. The chain links TRBV4-3 to TRBJ2-7; the D is unclear. Germline CDR1 is LGHNA and CDR2 is YSLEER. CDR3 length: 13 amino acids. V lost 0 bases, J lost 2 bases, and 5 bases lay in between. The DNA for the CDR3 is TGCGCCAGCAGCCAAGATCCGACCTACGAGCAGTACTTC. Amino acids: CASSQDPTYEQYF.

This chain uses TRBV7-9 with TRBJ2-7, with D perhaps being TRBD1 or TRBD2 (5 bases each). V gave up 5 bases and J gave up 2 bases, with 10 bases separating them. The germline gives CDR1 SEHNR, CDR2 FQNEAQ (reference sequence). The CDR3 is 13 residues long. The CDR3 protein is CASSLRGAYEQYV. CDR3 coding DNA: TGTGCCAGCAGCCTAAGAGGGGCCTACGAGCAGTACGTC.

The chain employs TRBV9 and TRBJ1-4; D is perhaps TRBD1 (6 bases). CDR1 and CDR2 (germline): SGDLS, YYNGEE. The CDR3 runs to 15 residues. Trimming took 6 bases from V and 6 from J, leaving 18 bases between them. The CDR3 reads CASTRRGTLDEKLFF. The CDR3 nucleotides are TGTGCCAGCACCCGGCGGGGGACATTGGATGAAAAACTGTTTTTT. Looking up the rest from reference TRBV9 and TRBJ1-4 gives the full variable domain: DSGVTQTPKHLITATGQRVTLRCSPRSGDLSVYWYQQSLDQGLQFLIQYYNGEERAKGNILERFSAQQFPDLHSELNLSSLELGDSALYFCASTRRGTLDEKLFFGSGTQLSVL.

The chain joins TRBV19 to TRBJ1-2, with a tentative D call TRBD1 (6 bases). V dropped 3 bases and J dropped 6 bases, with 14 bases sitting between them. The CDR3 is made up of 14 amino acids. Germline CDR1 reads LNHDA; CDR2 reads SQIVND (reference sequence). The CDR3 DNA sequence: TGTGCCAGTAGTATCGGACAGAGAGGTGATGGCTACACCTTC. This codes for CASSIGQRGDGYTF.

This clonotype was observed a few times. The chain links TRBV2 to TRBJ1-4; D gene unclear. The CDR3 extends over 13 amino acids. The germline V and J ends were trimmed by 9 bases and 1 base, with 9 bases remaining between them. The germline V gene has CDR1 SNHLY and CDR2 FYNNEI. The CDR3 region has the DNA TGTGCCAGTTTTGGGAGAACTAATGAAAAACTGTTTTTT. Translated: CASFGRTNEKLFF.

V gene TRBV29-1 combines with J gene TRBJ2-1; 8 nucleotides agree with TRBD1. Unmatched junction bases numbered 8, after V lost 7 bases and J lost 3 bases. Germline assignment: CDR1 SQVTM and CDR2 ANQGSEA. The CDR3 extends over 14 amino acids. The chain's CDR3 is CSARTGSRYNEQFF. The CDR3 coding sequence is TGCAGCGCCAGGACAGGGAGTCGCTACAATGAGCAGTTCTTC.

This clonotype was observed at least ten times. The chain joins TRBV5-1 to TRBJ2-7, with D hard to call. The length of the CDR3 is 12 residues. V lost 0 bases to trimming and J lost 5 bases, with 6 bases between them. Germline V gene lookup returns CDR1 SGHRS and CDR2 YFSETQ. As DNA, the CDR3 is TGCGCCAGCAGCTTGGCTGGGGACGAGCAGTACTTC. This gives the protein CASSLAGDEQYF.

The genes are TRBV10-3 and TRBJ2-7; no reliable D call. The CDR3 length is 12 residues. Per germline, CDR1 ENHRY and CDR2 SYGVKD. Trimming removed 6 bases from V and 4 bases from J, with 10 bases in between. CDR3 sequence reads: CAIRPDGYEQYF. The DNA of the CDR3 is TGTGCCATCAGACCCGACGGTTACGAGCAGTACTTC.

This clonotype was seen a few times. J is TRBJ2-2 and V is TRBV7-6; maybe TRBD1 (6 bases). Germline V gene lookup returns CDR1 SGHVS and CDR2 FNYEAQ. This CDR3 contains 17 residues. V was shortened by 1 base and J by 5 bases, with 17 bases between the two germline ends. The CDR3: CASSLVSQGSWTGELFF. The CDR3 DNA sequence: TGTGCCAGCAGCTTAGTATCACAGGGAAGTTGGACCGGGGAGCTGTTTTTT.

V gene TRBV7-9 combines with J gene TRBJ1-4, with D possibly TRBD1 on 5 matching bases. The CDR3 extends over 15 amino acids. The germline V and J ends were trimmed by 5 bases and 3 bases, with 13 bases remaining between them. CDR1 is SEHNR, CDR2 FQNEAQ, per germline (reference sequence). DNA for the CDR3: TGTGCCAGCAGCGCATCCGGGACCCCTAATGAAAAACTGTTTTTT. This gives the protein CASSASGTPNEKLFF.

The rearrangement links TRBV4-3 to TRBJ2-7; 9 bases agree with TRBD1. This CDR3 region has 15 residues. Trimming took 1 base from V and 3 from J; bases not matched to a gene: 4. Germline loops: CDR1 LGHNA, CDR2 YSLEER. CDR3: CASSQGTGEFYEQYF. CDR3 coding DNA: TGCGCCAGCAGCCAAGGGACAGGGGAATTCTACGAGCAGTACTTC.

The CDR3, as DNA: TGTGCCAGCACCAGACTAGCGGGGGGGAACTACGAGCAGTACGTC. It is translated as CASTRLAGGNYEQYV. The gene calls are TRBV6-1 and TRBJ2-7; 14 nucleotides align to TRBD2. CDR3 length: 15 residues. Germline assignment: CDR1 MNHNS and CDR2 SASEGT. The V segment lost 7 bases and the J segment 3 bases; nucleotides outside the gene matches: 5.

The V and J genes are TRBV7-8 and TRBJ2-3, with 14 nucleotides matching TRBD2. V lost 2 bases to trimming and J lost 5 bases; unmatched junction nucleotides: 3. The CDR3 is 16 residues long. From germline, CDR1 is SGHVS and CDR2 FQNEAQ. The CDR3 loop reads CASSLIGTSGGDTQYF. CDR3 sequence (DNA): TGTGCCAGCAGCTTAATCGGGACTAGCGGGGGAGATACGCAGTATTTT.

A few counts support this clonotype. J is TRBJ1-2 and V is TRBV6-2 or TRBV6-3, with D perhaps matching TRBD1 (6 bases). V lost 5 bases, J lost 5 bases, and 15 bases lay in between. Germline assignment: CDR1 MNHEY and CDR2 SVGEGT. The CDR3 spans 14 residues. The CDR3 loop is CASSDDRSFYGYTF. Written as DNA, the CDR3 is TGTGCCAGCAGTGATGACAGGAGCTTTTATGGCTACACCTTC.

This chain links TRBV6-1 with TRBJ1-4; D might be TRBD1 (5 bases). CDR3 length equals 14 residues. Per the germline V gene, CDR1 is MNHNS and CDR2 is SASEGT. Trimming pared 4 bases from V and 7 bases from J, leaving 13 bases between. For the CDR3, the DNA is TGTGCCAGCAGTGGCCGAGGGGCGGGTGAAAAACTGTTTTTT. Its protein product is CASSGRGAGEKLFF.

This clonotype was observed at least ten times. The chain uses TRBV4-1 and TRBJ2-5, with 7 positions matching TRBD1. Germline V gene sequence: CDR1 MGHRA, CDR2 YSYEKL. Trimming at V came to 5 bases and at J to 1 base, leaving 4 bases not matched to a gene. There are 14 residues in the CDR3. CDR3 amino acids: CASSRYRGQETQYF. The CDR3 DNA reads TGCGCCAGCAGCAGATACAGGGGCCAAGAGACCCAGTACTTC.

In DNA, the CDR3 is TGTGCCACTACCCCGGATAGCTCCTACAATGAGCAGTTCTTC. It encodes CATTPDSSYNEQFF. The chain recombines TRBV10-3 with TRBJ2-1; D is ambiguous. Germline CDR1 is ENHRY and CDR2 is SYGVKD. V was clipped by 10 bases and J by 0 bases, with 13 bases between them. The CDR3 runs 14 residues.

The chain combines TRBV20-1 with TRBJ2-3; 7 positions match TRBD2. This CDR3 region has 17 residues. Looked up from germline, CDR1 is DFQATT and CDR2 is SNEGSKA (reference sequence). V lost 0 bases to trimming and J lost 2 bases; unmatched junction nucleotides: 11. The CDR3 DNA sequence: TGCAGTGCTAGAGATAGGCGGGAGATAGGGCACACAGATACGCAGTATTTT. This translates into CSARDRREIGHTDTQYF.

This clonotype was seen only a few times. This sequence joins TRBV2 and TRBJ2-5, with TRBD2 matching over 12 bases. The CDR3 has 16 amino acids. With 7 bases clipped from V and 2 bases from J, the junction kept 8 bases outside the gene matches. Germline V gene data show CDR1 as SNHLY and CDR2 as FYNNEI. The CDR3: CASIPTSGGFQETQYF. CDR3 DNA: TGTGCCAGCATACCGACTAGCGGGGGTTTTCAAGAGACCCAGTACTTC.

The rearrangement uses TRBV7-6 and TRBJ2-1; maybe TRBD2 (5 bases). V lost 6 bases, J lost 9 bases, and 15 bases lay in between. Germline V lookup: CDR1 SGHVS, CDR2 FNYEAQ. The CDR3 runs 13 residues. For the CDR3, the DNA is TGTGCCAGCAGATTACGGGAAGACACTGAGCAGTTCTTC. Its translation is CASRLREDTEQFF.

This clonotype was observed a few times. The V call is TRBV7-9, the J call TRBJ2-5; possibly TRBD1 or TRBD2 for D (5 bases each). V was shortened by 4 bases and J by 0 bases, with 9 bases between the two germline ends. This CDR3 contains 14 residues. Germline-derived CDR1 and CDR2 are SEHNR and FQNEAQ (reference sequence). Written as DNA, the CDR3 is TGTGCCAGCAGCTCGGGACCGTACCAAGAGACCCAGTACTTC. Protein: CASSSGPYQETQYF.

CDR3 region: CASGPGGLAVYEQYF. The CDR3 nucleotides are TGTGCCAGCGGACCCGGGGGACTAGCGGTTTACGAGCAGTACTTC. V gene TRBV7-2 combines with J gene TRBJ2-7; TRBD2 matches 11 bases. Trimming cost V 8 bases and J 4 bases; bases outside gene matches: 10. Germline-derived CDR1 and CDR2 are SGHTA and FQGNSA. The CDR3 has 15 residues.

This clonotype was observed a handful of times. The chain links TRBV12-3 or TRBV12-4 to TRBJ1-1; 8 bases agree with TRBD1. Germline trimming cut 5 bases from V and 1 base from J; bases unmatched to any gene: 9. The CDR3 covers 16 residues. CDR3 nucleotides: TGTGCCAGCAGTGCTGGGTCTGGACAGGGGAACACTGAAGCTTTCTTT. As protein: CASSAGSGQGNTEAFF.

The V and J genes are TRBV27 and TRBJ2-1; possibly TRBD2 for D (7 bases). Germline V lookup: CDR1 MNHEY, CDR2 SMNVEV (reference sequence). The CDR3 contains 15 residues. Trimming took off 4 bases at V and 5 bases at J, with 15 bases between the two ends. CDR3: CASSSAAGANNEQFF. The CDR3 DNA reads TGTGCCAGCAGTTCTGCCGCGGGGGCGAACAATGAGCAGTTCTTC.